The clone carrying this T cell receptor beta chain was found many times. As yet, its antigen is unknown. TCRdb fed the 5' RACE reads into MiXCR, producing one record per CDR3 protein. This table holds fewer than 50,000 distinct CDR3 sequences, more than 2% found once. This sample stems from a study of neurological immune-mediated disorders. Overall study results and limits: No CDR3 amino acid sequences were shared by expanded clones across subjects, suggesting private repertoires in all groups. Multiple sclerosis was found to have the least TCR clonal expansion, below healthy controls, and HTLV-1-associated myelopathy the most. Repertoires from 18 of 34 multiple sclerosis patients grouped phylogenetically into a related-CDR3 cluster, suggesting a possible signature.

Trimming pared 4 bases from V and 5 bases from J, leaving 14 bases between. The CDR3 loop spans 15 amino acids. Germline-derived CDR1 and CDR2 are MNHEY and SVGEGT. The receptor was isolated from a man in his thirties or forties with multiple sclerosis. This chain joins TRBV6-2 or TRBV6-3 and TRBJ1-4, with D possibly matching TRBD1 (5 bases). Sequenced: PBMCs. CDR3 protein: CASSSPGAANEKLFF. The CDR3 DNA reads TGTGCCAGCAGTTCCCCCGGGGCGGCGAATGAAAAACTGTTTTTT.